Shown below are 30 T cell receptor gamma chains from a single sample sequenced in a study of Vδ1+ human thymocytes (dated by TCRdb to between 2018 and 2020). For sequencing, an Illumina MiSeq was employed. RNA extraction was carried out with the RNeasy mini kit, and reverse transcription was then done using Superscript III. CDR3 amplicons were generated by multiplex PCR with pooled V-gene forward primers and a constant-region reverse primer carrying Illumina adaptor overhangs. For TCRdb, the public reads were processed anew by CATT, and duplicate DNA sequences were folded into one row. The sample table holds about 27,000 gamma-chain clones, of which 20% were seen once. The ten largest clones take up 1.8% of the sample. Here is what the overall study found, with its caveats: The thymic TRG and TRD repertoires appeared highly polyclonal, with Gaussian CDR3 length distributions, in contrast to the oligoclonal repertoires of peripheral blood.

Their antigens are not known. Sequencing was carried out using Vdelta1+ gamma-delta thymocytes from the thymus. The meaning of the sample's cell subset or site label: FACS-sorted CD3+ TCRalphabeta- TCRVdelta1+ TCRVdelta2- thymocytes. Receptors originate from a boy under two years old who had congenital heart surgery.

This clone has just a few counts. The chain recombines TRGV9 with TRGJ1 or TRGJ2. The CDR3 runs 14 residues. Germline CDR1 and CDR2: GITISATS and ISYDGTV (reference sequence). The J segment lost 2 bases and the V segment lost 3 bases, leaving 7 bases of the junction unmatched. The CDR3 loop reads CALWEPYHYYKKLF. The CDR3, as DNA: TGTGCCTTGTGGGAGCCGTATCATTATTATAAGAAACTCTTT.

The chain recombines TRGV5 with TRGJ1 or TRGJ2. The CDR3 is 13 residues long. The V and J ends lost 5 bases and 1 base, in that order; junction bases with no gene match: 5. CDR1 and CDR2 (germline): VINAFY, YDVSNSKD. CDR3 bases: TGTGCCACCTGGGTCCAAAATTATTATAAGAAACTCTTT. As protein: CATWVQNYYKKLF.

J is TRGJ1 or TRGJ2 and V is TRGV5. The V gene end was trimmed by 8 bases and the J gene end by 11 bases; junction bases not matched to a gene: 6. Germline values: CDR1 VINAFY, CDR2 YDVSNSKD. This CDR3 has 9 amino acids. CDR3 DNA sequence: TGTGCCACCTACCACCAGAAACTCTTT. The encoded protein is CATYHQKLF.

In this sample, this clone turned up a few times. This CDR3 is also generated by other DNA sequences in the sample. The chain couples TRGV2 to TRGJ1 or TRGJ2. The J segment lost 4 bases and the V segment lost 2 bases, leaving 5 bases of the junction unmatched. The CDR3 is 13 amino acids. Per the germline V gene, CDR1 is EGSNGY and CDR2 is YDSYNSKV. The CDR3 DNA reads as TGTGCCACCTGGGACGCAAACTATTATAAGAAACTCTTT. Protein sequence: CATWDANYYKKLF.

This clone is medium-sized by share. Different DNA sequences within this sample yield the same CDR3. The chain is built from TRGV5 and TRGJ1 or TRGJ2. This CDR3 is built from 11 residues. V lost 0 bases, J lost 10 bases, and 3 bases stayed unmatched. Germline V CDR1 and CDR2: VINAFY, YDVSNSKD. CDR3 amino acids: CATWDRPKKLF. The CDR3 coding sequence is TGTGCCACCTGGGACAGGCCCAAGAAACTCTTT.

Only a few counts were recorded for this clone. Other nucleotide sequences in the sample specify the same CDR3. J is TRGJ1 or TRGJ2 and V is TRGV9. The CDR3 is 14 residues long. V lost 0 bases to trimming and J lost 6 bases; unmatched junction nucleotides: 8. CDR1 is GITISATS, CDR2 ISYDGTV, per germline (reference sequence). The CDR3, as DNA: TGTGCCTTGTGGGAGGTGCAATCCGGTTATAAGAAACTCTTT. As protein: CALWEVQSGYKKLF.

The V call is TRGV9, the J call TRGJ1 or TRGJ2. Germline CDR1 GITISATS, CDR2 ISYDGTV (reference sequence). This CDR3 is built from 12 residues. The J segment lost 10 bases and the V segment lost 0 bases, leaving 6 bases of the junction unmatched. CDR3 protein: CALWEVQDKKLF. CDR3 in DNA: TGTGCCTTGTGGGAGGTGCAGGACAAGAAACTCTTT.

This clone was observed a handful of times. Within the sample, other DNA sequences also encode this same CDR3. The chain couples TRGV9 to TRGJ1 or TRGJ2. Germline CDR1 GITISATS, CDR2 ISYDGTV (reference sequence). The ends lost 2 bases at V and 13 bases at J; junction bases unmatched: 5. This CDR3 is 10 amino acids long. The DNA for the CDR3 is TGTGCCTTGTGGGAGGCGCAAAAACTCTTT. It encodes CALWEAQKLF.

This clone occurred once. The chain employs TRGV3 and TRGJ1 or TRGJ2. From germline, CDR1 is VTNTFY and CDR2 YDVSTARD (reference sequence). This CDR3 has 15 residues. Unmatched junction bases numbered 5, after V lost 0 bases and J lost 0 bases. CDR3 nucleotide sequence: TGTGCCACCTGGGACAGGCGGTTGAATTATTATAAGAAACTCTTT. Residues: CATWDRRLNYYKKLF.

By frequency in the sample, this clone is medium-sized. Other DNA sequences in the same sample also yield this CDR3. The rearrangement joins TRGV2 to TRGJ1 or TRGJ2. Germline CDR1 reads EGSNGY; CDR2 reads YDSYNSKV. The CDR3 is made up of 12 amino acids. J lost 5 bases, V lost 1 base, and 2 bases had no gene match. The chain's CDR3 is CATWDGNYKKLF. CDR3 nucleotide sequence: TGTGCCACCTGGGACGGAAATTATAAGAAACTCTTT.

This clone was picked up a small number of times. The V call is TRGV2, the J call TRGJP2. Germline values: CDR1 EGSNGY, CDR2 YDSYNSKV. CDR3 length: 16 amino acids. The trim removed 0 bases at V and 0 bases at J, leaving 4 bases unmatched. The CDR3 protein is CATWDGRDSSDWIKTF. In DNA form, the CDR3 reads TGTGCCACCTGGGACGGGCGGGATAGTAGTGATTGGATCAAGACGTTT.

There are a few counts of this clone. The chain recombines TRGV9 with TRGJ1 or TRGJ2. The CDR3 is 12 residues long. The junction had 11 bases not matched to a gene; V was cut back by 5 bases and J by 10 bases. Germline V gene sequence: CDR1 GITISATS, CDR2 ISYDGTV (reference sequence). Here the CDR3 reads CALWVFTVKKLF. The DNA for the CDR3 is TGTGCCTTGTGGGTATTCACCGTAAAGAAACTCTTT.

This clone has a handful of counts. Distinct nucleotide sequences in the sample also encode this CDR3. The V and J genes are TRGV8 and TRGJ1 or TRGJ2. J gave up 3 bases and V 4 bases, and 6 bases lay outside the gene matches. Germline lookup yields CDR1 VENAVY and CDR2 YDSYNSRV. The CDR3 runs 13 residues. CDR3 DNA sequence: TGTGCCACCTGGGACCTCCCTTATTATAAGAAACTCTTT. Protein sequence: CATWDLPYYKKLF.

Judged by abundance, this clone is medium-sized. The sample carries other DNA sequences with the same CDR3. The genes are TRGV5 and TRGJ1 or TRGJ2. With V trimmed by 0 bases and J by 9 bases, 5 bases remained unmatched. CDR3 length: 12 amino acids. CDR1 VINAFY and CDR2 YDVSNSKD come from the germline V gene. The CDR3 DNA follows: TGTGCCACCTGGGACAGGCCGGGTAAGAAACTCTTT. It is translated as CATWDRPGKKLF.

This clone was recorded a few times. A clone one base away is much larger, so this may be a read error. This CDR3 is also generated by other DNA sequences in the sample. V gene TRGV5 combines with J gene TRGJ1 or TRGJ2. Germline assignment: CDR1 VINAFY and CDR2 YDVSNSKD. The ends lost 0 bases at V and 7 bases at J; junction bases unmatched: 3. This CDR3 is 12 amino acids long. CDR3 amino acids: CATWDRDYKKLF. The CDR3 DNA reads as TGTGCCACCTGGGACAGGGACTATAAGAAACTCTTT.

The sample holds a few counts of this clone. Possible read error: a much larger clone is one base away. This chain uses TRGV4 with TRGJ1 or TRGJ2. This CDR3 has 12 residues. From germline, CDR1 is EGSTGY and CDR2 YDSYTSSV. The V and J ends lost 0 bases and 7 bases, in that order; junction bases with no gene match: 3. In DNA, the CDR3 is TGTGCCACCTGGGATGGGAAGTATAAGAAACTCTTT. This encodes CATWDGKYKKLF.

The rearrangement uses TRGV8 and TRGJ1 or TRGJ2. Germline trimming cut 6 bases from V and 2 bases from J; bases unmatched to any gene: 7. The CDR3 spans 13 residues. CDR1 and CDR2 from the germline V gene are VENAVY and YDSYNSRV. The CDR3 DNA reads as TGTGCCACCTGGATCCCCGATTATTATAAGAAACTCTTT. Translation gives CATWIPDYYKKLF.

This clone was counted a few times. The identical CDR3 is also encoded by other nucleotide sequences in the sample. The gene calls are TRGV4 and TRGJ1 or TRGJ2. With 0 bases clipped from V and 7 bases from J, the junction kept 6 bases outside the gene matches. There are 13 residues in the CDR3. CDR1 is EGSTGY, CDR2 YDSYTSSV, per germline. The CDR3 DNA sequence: TGTGCCACCTGGGATGGGCGGTACTATAAGAAACTCTTT. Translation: CATWDGRYYKKLF.

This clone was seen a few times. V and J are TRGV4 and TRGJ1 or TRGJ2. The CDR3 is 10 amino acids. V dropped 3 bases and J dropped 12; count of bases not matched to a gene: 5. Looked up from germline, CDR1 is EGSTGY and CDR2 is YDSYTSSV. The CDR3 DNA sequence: TGTGCCACCTGGGATTACGGGAAACTCTTT. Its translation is CATWDYGKLF.

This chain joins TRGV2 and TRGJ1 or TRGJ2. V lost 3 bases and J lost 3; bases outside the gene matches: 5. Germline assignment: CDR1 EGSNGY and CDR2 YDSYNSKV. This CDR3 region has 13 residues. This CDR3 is CATWDISYYKKLF. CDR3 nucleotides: TGTGCCACCTGGGACATTAGTTATTATAAGAAACTCTTT.

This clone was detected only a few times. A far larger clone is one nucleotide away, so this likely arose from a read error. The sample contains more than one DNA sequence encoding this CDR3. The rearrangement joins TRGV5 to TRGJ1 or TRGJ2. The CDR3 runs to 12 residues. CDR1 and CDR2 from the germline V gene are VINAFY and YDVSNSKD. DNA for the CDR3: TGCGCCACCTGGGACAGGCGTTATAAGAAACTCTTT. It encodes CATWDRRYKKLF.

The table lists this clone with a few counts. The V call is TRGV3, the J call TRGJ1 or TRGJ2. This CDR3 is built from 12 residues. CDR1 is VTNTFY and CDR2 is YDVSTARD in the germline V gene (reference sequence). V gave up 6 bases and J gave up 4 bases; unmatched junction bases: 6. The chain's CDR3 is CATWKSYYKKLF. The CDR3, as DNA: TGTGCCACCTGGAAGTCGTATTATAAGAAACTCTTT.

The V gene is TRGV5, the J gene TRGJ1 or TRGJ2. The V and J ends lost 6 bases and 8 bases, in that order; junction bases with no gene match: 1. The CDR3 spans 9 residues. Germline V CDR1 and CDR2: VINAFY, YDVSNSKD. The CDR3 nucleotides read TGTGCCACCTGGAATAAGAAACTCTTT. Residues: CATWNKKLF.

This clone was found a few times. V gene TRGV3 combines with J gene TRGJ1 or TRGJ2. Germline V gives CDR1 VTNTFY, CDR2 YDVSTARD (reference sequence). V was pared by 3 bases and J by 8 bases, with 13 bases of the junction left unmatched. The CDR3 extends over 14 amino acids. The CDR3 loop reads CATWDLNQGDKKLF. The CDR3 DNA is TGTGCCACCTGGGACCTAAACCAGGGGGATAAGAAACTCTTT.

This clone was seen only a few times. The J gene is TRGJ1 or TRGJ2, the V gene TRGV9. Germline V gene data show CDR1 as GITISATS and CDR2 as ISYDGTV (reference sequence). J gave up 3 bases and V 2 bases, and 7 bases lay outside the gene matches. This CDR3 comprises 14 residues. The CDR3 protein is CALWEDPLYYKKLF. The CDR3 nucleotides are TGTGCCTTGTGGGAGGATCCGCTTTATTATAAGAAACTCTTT.

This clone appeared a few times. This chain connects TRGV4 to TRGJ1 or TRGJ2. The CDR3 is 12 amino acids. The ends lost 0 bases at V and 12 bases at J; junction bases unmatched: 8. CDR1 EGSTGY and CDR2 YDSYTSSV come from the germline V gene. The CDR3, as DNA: TGTGCCACCTGGGATGGGCCAATGACGAAACTCTTT. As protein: CATWDGPMTKLF.

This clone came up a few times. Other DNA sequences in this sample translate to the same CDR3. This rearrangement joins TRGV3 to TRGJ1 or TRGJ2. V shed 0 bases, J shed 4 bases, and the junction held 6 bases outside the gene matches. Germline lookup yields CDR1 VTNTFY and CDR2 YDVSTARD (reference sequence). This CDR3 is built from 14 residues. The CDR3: CATWDRPRYYKKLF. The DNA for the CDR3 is TGTGCCACCTGGGACAGGCCCAGGTATTATAAGAAACTCTTT.

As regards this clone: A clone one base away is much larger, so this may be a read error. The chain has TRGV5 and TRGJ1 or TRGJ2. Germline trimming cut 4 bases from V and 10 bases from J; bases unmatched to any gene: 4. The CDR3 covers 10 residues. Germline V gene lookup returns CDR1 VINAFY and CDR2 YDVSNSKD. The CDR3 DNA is TGTGCCACCTGGGAAAGGAAGAAACTCTTT. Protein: CATWERKKLF.

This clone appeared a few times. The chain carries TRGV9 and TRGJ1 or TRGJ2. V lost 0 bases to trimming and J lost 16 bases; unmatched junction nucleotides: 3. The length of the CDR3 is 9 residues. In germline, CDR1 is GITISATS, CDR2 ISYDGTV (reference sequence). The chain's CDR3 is CALWEVRLF. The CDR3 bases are TGTGCCTTGTGGGAGGTGAGGCTCTTT.

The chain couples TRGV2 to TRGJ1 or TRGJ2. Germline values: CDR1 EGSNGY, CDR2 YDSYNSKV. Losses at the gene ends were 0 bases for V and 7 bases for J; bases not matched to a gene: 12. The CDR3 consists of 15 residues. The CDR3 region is CATWDGPGVGYKKLF. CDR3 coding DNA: TGTGCCACCTGGGACGGGCCCGGGGTAGGATATAAGAAACTCTTT.